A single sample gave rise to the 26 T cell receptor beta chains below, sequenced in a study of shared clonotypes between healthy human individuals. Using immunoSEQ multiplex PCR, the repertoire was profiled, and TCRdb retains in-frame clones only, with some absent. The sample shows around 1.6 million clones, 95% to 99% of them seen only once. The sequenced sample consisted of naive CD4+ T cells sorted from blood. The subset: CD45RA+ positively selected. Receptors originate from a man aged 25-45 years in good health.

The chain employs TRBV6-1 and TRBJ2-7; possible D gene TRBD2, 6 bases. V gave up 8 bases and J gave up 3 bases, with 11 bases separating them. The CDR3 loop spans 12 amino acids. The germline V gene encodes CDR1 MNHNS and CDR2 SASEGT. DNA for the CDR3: TGTGCCAGCCACACGGGAGTCTACGAGCAGTACTTC. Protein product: CASHTGVYEQYF.

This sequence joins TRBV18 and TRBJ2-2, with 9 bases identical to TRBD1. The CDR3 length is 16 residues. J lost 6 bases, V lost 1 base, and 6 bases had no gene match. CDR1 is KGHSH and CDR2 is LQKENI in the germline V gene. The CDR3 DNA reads TGTGCCAGCTCACCACGTTTGGACAGGGGTCCCGGGGAGCTGTTTTTT. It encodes CASSPRLDRGPGELFF.

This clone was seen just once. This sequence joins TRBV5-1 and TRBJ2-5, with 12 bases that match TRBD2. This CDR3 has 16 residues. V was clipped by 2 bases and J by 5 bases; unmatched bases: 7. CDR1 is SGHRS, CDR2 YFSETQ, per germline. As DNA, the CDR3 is TGCGCCAGCAGCTTTTTGACTAGCGGGAGTACTGAGACCCAGTACTTC. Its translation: CASSFLTSGSTETQYF.

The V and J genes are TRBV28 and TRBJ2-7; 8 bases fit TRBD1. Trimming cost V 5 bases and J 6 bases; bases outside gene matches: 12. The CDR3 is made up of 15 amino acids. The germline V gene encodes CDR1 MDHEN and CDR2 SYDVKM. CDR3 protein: CASSPSGTGPREQYF. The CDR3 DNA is TGTGCCAGCAGTCCTAGTGGGACAGGTCCACGCGAGCAGTACTTC.

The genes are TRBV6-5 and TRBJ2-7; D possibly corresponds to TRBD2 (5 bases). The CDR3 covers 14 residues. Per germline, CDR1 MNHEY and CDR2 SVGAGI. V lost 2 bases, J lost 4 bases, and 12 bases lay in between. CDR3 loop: CASSYAGRGYEQYF. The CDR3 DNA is TGTGCCAGCAGTTACGCTGGACGGGGATACGAGCAGTACTTC.

DNA for the CDR3: TGCGCCAGCAGCCCAGTATGGGGGGTCGGAAACGAGCAGTACTTC. Amino acids: CASSPVWGVGNEQYF. The chain combines TRBV4-3 with TRBJ2-7, with D possibly being TRBD2 (6 bases). V dropped 4 bases and J dropped 5 bases, with 18 bases sitting between them. Looked up from germline, CDR1 is LGHNA and CDR2 is YSLEER. The CDR3 is 15 amino acids.

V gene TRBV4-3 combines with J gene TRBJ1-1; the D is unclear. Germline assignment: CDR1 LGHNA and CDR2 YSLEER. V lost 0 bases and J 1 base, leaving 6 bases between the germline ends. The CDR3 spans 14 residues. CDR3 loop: CASSQDGRNTEAFF. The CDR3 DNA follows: TGCGCCAGCAGCCAAGATGGGCGGAACACTGAAGCTTTCTTT.

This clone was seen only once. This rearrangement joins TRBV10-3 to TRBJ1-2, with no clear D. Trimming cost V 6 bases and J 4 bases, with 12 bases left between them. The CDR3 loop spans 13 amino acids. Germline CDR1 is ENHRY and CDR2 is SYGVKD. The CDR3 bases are TGTGCCATCAGGCCTGTAGGTAGCTATGGCTACACCTTC. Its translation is CAIRPVGSYGYTF.

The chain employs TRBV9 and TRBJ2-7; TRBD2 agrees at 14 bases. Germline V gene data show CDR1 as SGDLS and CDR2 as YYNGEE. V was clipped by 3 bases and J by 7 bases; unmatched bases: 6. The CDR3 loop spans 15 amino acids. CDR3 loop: CASSAGLAGGREQYF. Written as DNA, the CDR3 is TGTGCCAGCAGCGCCGGACTAGCGGGAGGTAGAGAGCAGTACTTC. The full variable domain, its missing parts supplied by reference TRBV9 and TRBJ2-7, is DSGVTQTPKHLITATGQRVTLRCSPRSGDLSVYWYQQSLDQGLQFLIQYYNGEERAKGNILERFSAQQFPDLHSELNLSSLELGDSALYFCASSAGLAGGREQYFGPGTRLTVT.

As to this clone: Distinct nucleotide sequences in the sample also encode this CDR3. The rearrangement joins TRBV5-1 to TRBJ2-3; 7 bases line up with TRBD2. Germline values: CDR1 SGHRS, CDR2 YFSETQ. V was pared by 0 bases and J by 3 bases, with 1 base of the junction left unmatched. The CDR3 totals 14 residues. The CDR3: CASSLDGGTDTQYF. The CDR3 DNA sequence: TGCGCCAGCAGCTTGGACGGGGGGACAGATACGCAGTATTTT.

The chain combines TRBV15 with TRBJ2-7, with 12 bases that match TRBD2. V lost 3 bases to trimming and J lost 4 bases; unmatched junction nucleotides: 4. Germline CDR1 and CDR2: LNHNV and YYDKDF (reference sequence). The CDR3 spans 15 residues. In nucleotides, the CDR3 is TGTGCCACCAGCAGGAGACTAGCGGGAGTTTACGAGCAGTACTTC. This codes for CATSRRLAGVYEQYF.

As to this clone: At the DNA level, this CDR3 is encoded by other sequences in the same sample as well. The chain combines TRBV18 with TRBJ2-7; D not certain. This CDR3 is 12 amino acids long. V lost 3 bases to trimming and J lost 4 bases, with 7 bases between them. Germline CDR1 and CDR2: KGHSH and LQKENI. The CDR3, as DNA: TGTGCCAGCTCACCGGCGCGGTACGAGCAGTACTTC. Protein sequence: CASSPARYEQYF.

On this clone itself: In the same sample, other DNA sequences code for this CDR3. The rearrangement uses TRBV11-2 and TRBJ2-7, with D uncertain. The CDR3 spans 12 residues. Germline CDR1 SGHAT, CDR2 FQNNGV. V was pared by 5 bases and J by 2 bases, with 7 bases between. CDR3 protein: CASSPDPYEQYF. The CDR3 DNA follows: TGTGCCAGCAGCCCAGATCCCTACGAGCAGTACTTC. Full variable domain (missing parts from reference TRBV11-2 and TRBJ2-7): EAGVAQSPRYKIIEKRQSVAFWCNPISGHATLYWYQQILGQGPKLLIQFQNNGVVDDSQLPKDRFSAERLKGVDSTLKIQPAKLEDSAVYLCASSPDPYEQYFGPGTRLTVT.

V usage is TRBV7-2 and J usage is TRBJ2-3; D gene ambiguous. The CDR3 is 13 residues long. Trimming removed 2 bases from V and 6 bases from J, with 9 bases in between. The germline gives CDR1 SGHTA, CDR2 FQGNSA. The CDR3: CASSLTGSDTQYF. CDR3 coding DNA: TGTGCCAGCAGCTTAACCGGGTCGGATACGCAGTATTTT.

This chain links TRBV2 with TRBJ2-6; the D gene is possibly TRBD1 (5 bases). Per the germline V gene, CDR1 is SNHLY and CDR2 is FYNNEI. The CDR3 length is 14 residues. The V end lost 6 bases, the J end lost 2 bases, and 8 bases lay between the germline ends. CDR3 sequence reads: CASRPRAGANVLTF. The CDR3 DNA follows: TGTGCCAGCAGGCCCAGGGCTGGGGCCAACGTCCTGACTTTC.

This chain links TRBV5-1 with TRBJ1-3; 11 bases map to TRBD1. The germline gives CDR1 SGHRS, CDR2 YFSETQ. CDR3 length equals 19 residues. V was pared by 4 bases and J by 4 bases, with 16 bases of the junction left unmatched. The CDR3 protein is CASSPRPGQGVQWGNTIYF. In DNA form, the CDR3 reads TGCGCCAGCAGCCCGCGTCCGGGACAGGGGGTACAATGGGGAAACACCATATATTTT. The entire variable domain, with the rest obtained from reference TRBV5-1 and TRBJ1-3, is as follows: KAGVTQTPRYLIKTRGQQVTLSCSPISGHRSVSWYQQTPGQGLQFLFEYFSETQRNKGNFPGRFSGRQFSNSRSEMNVSTLELGDSALYLCASSPRPGQGVQWGNTIYFGEGSWLTVV.

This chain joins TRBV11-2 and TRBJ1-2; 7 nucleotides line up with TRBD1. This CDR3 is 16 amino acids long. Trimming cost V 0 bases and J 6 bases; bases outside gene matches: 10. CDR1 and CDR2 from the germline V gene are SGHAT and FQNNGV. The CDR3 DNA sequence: TGTGCCAGCAGCTTAGAAAGGGACAGCCTCGAGGATGGCTACACCTTC. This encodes CASSLERDSLEDGYTF.

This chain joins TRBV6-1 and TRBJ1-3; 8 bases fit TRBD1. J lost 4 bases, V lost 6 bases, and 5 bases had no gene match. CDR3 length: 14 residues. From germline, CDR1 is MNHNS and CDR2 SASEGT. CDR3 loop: CASSIGTGGNTIYF. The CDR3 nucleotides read TGTGCCAGCAGCATTGGGACAGGCGGAAACACCATATATTTT.

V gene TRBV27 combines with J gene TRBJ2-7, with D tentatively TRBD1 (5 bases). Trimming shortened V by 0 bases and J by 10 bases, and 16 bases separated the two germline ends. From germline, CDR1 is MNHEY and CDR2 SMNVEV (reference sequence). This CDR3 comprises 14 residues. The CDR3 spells CASSLSPSPGQQYF. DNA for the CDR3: TGTGCCAGCAGTTTATCCCCTTCTCCCGGACAACAGTACTTC.

CDR3 loop: CASSARGRGDEKLFF. DNA for the CDR3: TGTGCCAGTAGTGCCCGGGGCAGGGGCGATGAAAAACTGTTTTTT. The genes are TRBV19 and TRBJ1-4; TRBD1 might be the D (6 bases). V shed 5 bases and J shed 6 bases, with 16 bases lying between them. CDR3 size: 15 residues. Germline V gene lookup returns CDR1 LNHDA and CDR2 SQIVND (reference sequence).

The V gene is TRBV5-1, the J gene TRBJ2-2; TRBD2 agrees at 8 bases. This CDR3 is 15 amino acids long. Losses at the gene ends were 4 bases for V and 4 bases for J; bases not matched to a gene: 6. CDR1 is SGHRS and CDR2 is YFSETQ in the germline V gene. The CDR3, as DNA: TGCGCCAGCAGCCCGGGACTAGACCTCACCGGGGAGCTGTTTTTT. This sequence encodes CASSPGLDLTGELFF.

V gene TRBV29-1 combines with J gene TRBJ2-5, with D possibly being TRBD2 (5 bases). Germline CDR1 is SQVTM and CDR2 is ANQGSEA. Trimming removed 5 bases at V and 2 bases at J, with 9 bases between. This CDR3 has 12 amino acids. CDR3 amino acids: CSVPTGQETQYF. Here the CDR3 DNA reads TGCAGCGTTCCCACGGGACAAGAGACCCAGTACTTC. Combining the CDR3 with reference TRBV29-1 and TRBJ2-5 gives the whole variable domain SAVISQKPSRDICQRGTSLTIQCQVDSQVTMMFWYRQQPGQSLTLIATANQGSEATYESGFVIDKFPISRPNLTFSTLTVSNMSPEDSSIYLCSVPTGQETQYFGPGTRLLVL.

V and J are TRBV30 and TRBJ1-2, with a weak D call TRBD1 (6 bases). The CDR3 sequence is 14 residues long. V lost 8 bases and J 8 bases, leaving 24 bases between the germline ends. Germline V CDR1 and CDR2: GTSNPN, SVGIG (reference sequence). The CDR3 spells CATEWGGRAWGYTF. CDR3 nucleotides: TGTGCCACCGAATGGGGGGGCAGAGCGTGGGGCTACACCTTC.

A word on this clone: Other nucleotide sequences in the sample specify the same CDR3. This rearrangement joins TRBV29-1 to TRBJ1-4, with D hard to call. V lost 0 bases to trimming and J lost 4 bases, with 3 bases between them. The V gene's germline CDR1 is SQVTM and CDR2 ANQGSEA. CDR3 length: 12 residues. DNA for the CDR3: TGCAGCGTTGAAGATCGTAATGAAAAACTGTTTTTT. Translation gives CSVEDRNEKLFF.

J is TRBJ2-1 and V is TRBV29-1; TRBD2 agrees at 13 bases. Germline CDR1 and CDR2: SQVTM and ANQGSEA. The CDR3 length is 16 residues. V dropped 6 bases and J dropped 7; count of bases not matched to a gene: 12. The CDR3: CSVGTSGIPPGNEQFF. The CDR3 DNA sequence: TGCAGCGTCGGGACTAGCGGGATACCTCCTGGGAATGAGCAGTTCTTC.

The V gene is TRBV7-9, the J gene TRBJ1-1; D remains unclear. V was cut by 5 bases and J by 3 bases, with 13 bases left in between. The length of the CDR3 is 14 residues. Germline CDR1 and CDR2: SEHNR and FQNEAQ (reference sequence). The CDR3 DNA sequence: TGTGCCAGCAGCCCCTCGGGTACGGACACTGAAGCTTTCTTT. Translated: CASSPSGTDTEAFF.